One and the same sample provided the 29 T cell receptor beta chains below, sequenced in a study of lymphopenia after photon versus proton radiotherapy. Measured with immunoSEQ multiplex PCR; TCRdb has only the in-frame clones, and not every one. The table lists approximately 16,000 clones, approximately 80% of them singletons. The starting material was peripheral blood, obtained from a patient treated with proton-based radiotherapy. All receptors come from a man between 65 and 79 years old with pancreatic cancer.

The chain uses TRBV11-1 and TRBJ1-2; D is uncertain. Germline loops: CDR1 SGHAT, CDR2 FQDESV (reference sequence). The CDR3 spans 14 residues. Between the trimmed V and J ends, which lost 0 bases and 2 bases, there was a span of 7 bases. The CDR3 spells CASSLAGRNYGYTF. The CDR3 nucleotides are TGTGCCAGCAGCTTAGCTGGGCGGAACTATGGCTACACCTTC.

The CDR3 spells CASSLDGAASGNTIYF. The CDR3 nucleotides are TGCGCCAGCAGCTTGGACGGGGCGGCCTCTGGAAACACCATATATTTT. This chain joins TRBV5-1 and TRBJ1-3; TRBD1 is a possible D gene (5 bases). Germline CDR1 reads SGHRS; CDR2 reads YFSETQ. The CDR3 totals 16 residues. V was cut by 0 bases and J by 0 bases, with 10 bases left in between.

By its share, this clone is medium-sized. The chain combines TRBV5-1 with TRBJ2-7; the match to TRBD2 covers 10 bases. The CDR3 runs to 18 residues. The V gene end was trimmed by 2 bases and the J gene end by 0 bases; junction bases not matched to a gene: 11. CDR1 and CDR2 from the germline V gene are SGHRS and YFSETQ. CDR3 region: CASSFGRVASGSSYEQYF. In DNA form, the CDR3 reads TGCGCCAGCAGCTTTGGAAGGGTCGCTAGCGGGAGCTCCTACGAGCAGTACTTC.

The genes are TRBV10-1 and TRBJ1-2; D is ambiguous. This CDR3 has 15 amino acids. In germline, CDR1 is WNHNN, CDR2 SYGVQD (reference sequence). Trimming pared 3 bases from V and 2 bases from J, leaving 13 bases between. CDR3 DNA sequence: TGCGCCAGCAGTGACCGGCGTAGTCCCAACTATGGCTACACCTTC. Its protein is CASSDRRSPNYGYTF.

The chain uses TRBV4-2 and TRBJ1-1, with 7 bases that match TRBD1. The germline V gene has CDR1 LGHNA and CDR2 YNFKEQ. The CDR3 has 14 amino acids. Trimming cost V 1 base and J 6 bases; bases outside gene matches: 5. The CDR3 is CASSQGTGVAEAFF. DNA of the CDR3: TGTGCCAGCAGCCAAGGAACAGGGGTCGCTGAAGCTTTCTTT.

V usage is TRBV2 and J usage is TRBJ2-1, with 15 nucleotides matching TRBD2. CDR3 length: 14 amino acids. V trimming: 8 bases; J trimming: 6 bases; junction bases outside the gene matches: 2. CDR1 is SNHLY and CDR2 is FYNNEI in the germline V gene. Here the CDR3 reads CASGGLAGGNEQFF. CDR3 DNA: TGTGCCAGCGGGGGACTAGCGGGAGGCAATGAGCAGTTCTTC.

The genes are TRBV6-6 and TRBJ1-4; 10 positions match TRBD1. From germline, CDR1 is MNHNY and CDR2 SVGAGI (reference sequence). After removal of 0 bases from V and 8 bases from J, the junction contained 3 bases not matched to a gene. The CDR3 is 15 residues long. This CDR3 is CASSYSTGGREKLFF. CDR3 nucleotides: TGTGCCAGCAGTTACTCGACAGGGGGCCGGGAAAAACTGTTTTTT.

The CDR3 sequence: CASAPSGSPANEQFF. Here the CDR3 DNA reads TGCGCCAGCGCTCCGAGCGGGAGCCCCGCTAATGAGCAGTTCTTC. V and J are TRBV5-1 and TRBJ2-1; 8 nucleotides align to TRBD2. CDR1 is SGHRS and CDR2 is YFSETQ in the germline V gene. The CDR3 runs 15 residues. V gave up 7 bases and J gave up 7 bases; unmatched junction bases: 13.

CDR3 sequence reads: CAWSRQPSGNTIYF. The CDR3 nucleotides read TGTGCCTGGAGTCGACAGCCATCTGGAAACACCATATATTTT. The V and J genes are TRBV30 and TRBJ1-3, with D possibly matching TRBD1 (5 bases). The CDR3 spans 14 residues. Germline V gene data show CDR1 as GTSNPN and CDR2 as SVGIG (reference sequence). V shed 2 bases and J shed 1 base, with 9 bases lying between them.

The chain employs TRBV5-1 and TRBJ2-2, with 7 bases that match TRBD1. This CDR3 region has 15 residues. Looked up from germline, CDR1 is SGHRS and CDR2 is YFSETQ. Trimming at V came to 5 bases and at J to 0 bases, leaving 4 bases not matched to a gene. CDR3 bases: TGCGCCAGCAGACAGGGGCAATCGAACACCGGGGAGCTGTTTTTT. Translated: CASRQGQSNTGELFF.

The CDR3 here is CASSDYGRGDTQYF. As DNA, the CDR3 is TGTGCCAGCAGTGACTACGGGAGGGGAGATACGCAGTATTTT. This chain connects TRBV6-1 to TRBJ2-3; 8 bases map to TRBD2. CDR3 length: 14 residues. J was trimmed by 5 bases and V by 3 bases; bases with no gene match: 4. CDR1 and CDR2 from the germline V gene are MNHNS and SASEGT.

This chain connects TRBV29-1 to TRBJ2-5; either TRBD1 or TRBD2 may fit D (5 bases each). Germline CDR1 and CDR2: SQVTM and ANQGSEA. The CDR3 loop spans 12 amino acids. V was pared by 8 bases and J by 3 bases, with 13 bases between. DNA for the CDR3: TGCAGCCCCGGGACCCCTGAAGAGACCCAGTACTTC. Amino acid sequence: CSPGTPEETQYF.

V and J are TRBV5-1 and TRBJ2-2; 13 bases match TRBD2. The CDR3 has 16 residues. V was pared by 0 bases and J by 8 bases, with 4 bases of the junction left unmatched. CDR1 SGHRS and CDR2 YFSETQ come from the germline V gene. Here the CDR3 DNA reads TGCGCCAGCAGCTTGGGGACTAGCGGGAGTCGAGGGGAGCTGTTTTTT. Protein product: CASSLGTSGSRGELFF.

V and J are TRBV11-2 and TRBJ2-3, with D possibly matching TRBD2 (6 bases). Germline CDR1 is SGHAT and CDR2 is FQNNGV. Between the trimmed V and J ends, which lost 4 bases and 6 bases, there was a span of 17 bases. The CDR3 has 15 residues. In nucleotides, the CDR3 is TGTGCCAGCAGCTCCCTCGCGGGGCCGCGCGATACGCAGTATTTT. Translation: CASSSLAGPRDTQYF.

The rearrangement joins TRBV15 to TRBJ2-2; 8 nucleotides agree with TRBD1. This CDR3 contains 14 residues. Germline loops: CDR1 LNHNV, CDR2 YYDKDF (reference sequence). After removal of 8 bases from V and 7 bases from J, the junction contained 9 bases not matched to a gene. The CDR3 sequence is CATAGTGKGGELFF. The CDR3 DNA reads as TGTGCCACCGCCGGGACAGGCAAGGGCGGGGAGCTGTTTTTT.

J is TRBJ2-7 and V is TRBV6-6; D might be TRBD1 (5 bases). Germline values: CDR1 MNHNY, CDR2 SVGAGI (reference sequence). The CDR3 runs 16 residues. Trimming stripped 6 bases from V and 2 bases from J, with 20 bases between. This CDR3 reads CASSQARGQGAYEQYF. CDR3 coding DNA: TGTGCCAGCAGCCAAGCCCGTGGACAAGGGGCCTACGAGCAGTACTTC.

The CDR3 bases are TGCGCCAGCAGCTCGGGACTAGCGGGGGCCTCCTACGAGCAGTACTTC. Amino acids: CASSSGLAGASYEQYF. J is TRBJ2-7 and V is TRBV5-1; 14 bases match TRBD2. The length of the CDR3 is 16 residues. The trim removed 3 bases at V and 0 bases at J, leaving 2 bases unmatched. The germline V gene encodes CDR1 SGHRS and CDR2 YFSETQ.

The chain joins TRBV5-4 to TRBJ1-4; the D is unclear. The ends were cut back, 3 bases at V and 8 bases at J, with 20 bases in the middle. Per the germline V gene, CDR1 is SGHNT and CDR2 is YYREEE (reference sequence). The CDR3 totals 16 residues. The CDR3 reads CASSSSRDFLGEKLFF. The CDR3 region has the DNA TGTGCCAGCAGCTCCTCACGGGATTTCTTAGGCGAAAAACTGTTTTTT.

A single count supports this clone. The chain couples TRBV4-1 to TRBJ1-5, with TRBD1 matching 8 bases. The CDR3 has 19 amino acids. Germline assignment: CDR1 MGHRA and CDR2 YSYEKL. The V and J ends lost 1 base and 6 bases, in that order; junction bases with no gene match: 17. CDR3 coding DNA: TGCGCCAGCAGCCAAGGGACAGGGAGGTCCCGTCCTATGGGTCAGCCCCAGCATTTT. This sequence encodes CASSQGTGRSRPMGQPQHF.

The chain employs TRBV5-1 and TRBJ2-1, with 11 bases that match TRBD2. The CDR3 is 14 residues long. CDR1 SGHRS and CDR2 YFSETQ come from the germline V gene. V was pared by 4 bases and J by 9 bases, with 6 bases of the junction left unmatched. In DNA, the CDR3 is TGCGCCAGCAGCCTCACTAGCGGGAGTGGTGAGCAGTTCTTC. This sequence encodes CASSLTSGSGEQFF. Together with reference TRBV5-1 and TRBJ2-1, the CDR3 gives the full variable domain: KAGVTQTPRYLIKTRGQQVTLSCSPISGHRSVSWYQQTPGQGLQFLFEYFSETQRNKGNFPGRFSGRQFSNSRSEMNVSTLELGDSALYLCASSLTSGSGEQFFGPGTRLTVL.

V usage is TRBV5-6 and J usage is TRBJ2-5; 8 bases line up with TRBD2. Germline CDR1 reads SGHDT; CDR2 reads YYEEEE. V lost 6 bases, J lost 5 bases, and 6 bases stayed unmatched. The CDR3 runs 13 residues. The CDR3 DNA follows: TGTGCCAGCATCGCGGGAGGAGGGGAGACCCAGTACTTC. Translation: CASIAGGGETQYF.

This chain links TRBV11-2 with TRBJ1-4; TRBD1 matches at 10 bases. Germline V gene sequence: CDR1 SGHAT, CDR2 FQNNGV. CDR3 length equals 14 residues. With 4 bases clipped from V and 5 bases from J, the junction kept 1 base outside the gene matches. The CDR3 coding sequence is TGTGCCAGCAGCTCGACAGGGGGCAATGAAAAACTGTTTTTT. Translation gives CASSSTGGNEKLFF.

V gene TRBV6-1 combines with J gene TRBJ2-7; 7 nucleotides align to TRBD2. This CDR3 spans 14 amino acids. The trim removed 5 bases at V and 3 bases at J, leaving 7 bases unmatched. Germline V gene sequence: CDR1 MNHNS, CDR2 SASEGT. The CDR3 reads CASSLAGAIYEQYF. CDR3 DNA: TGTGCCAGCAGTTTGGCGGGAGCAATCTACGAGCAGTACTTC.

The chain joins TRBV13 to TRBJ1-2, with 9 bases that match TRBD1. The CDR3 loop spans 14 amino acids. V was pared by 4 bases and J by 4 bases, with 4 bases of the junction left unmatched. In germline, CDR1 is PRHDT, CDR2 FYEKMQ (reference sequence). The CDR3, as DNA: TGTGCCAGCAGCTCCGGGACAGGGACCTATGGCTACACCTTC. It codes for CASSSGTGTYGYTF.

The V call is TRBV27, the J call TRBJ1-6, with a tentative D call TRBD1 (5 bases). Trimming shortened V by 6 bases and J by 3 bases, and 18 bases separated the two germline ends. The CDR3 has 17 amino acids. CDR1 and CDR2 from the germline V gene are MNHEY and SMNVEV (reference sequence). The DNA for the CDR3 is TGTGCCAGCAGACGGACCAGGGAAAGGCTCTATAATTCACCCCTCCACTTT. This codes for CASRRTRERLYNSPLHF.

This chain links TRBV10-3 with TRBJ1-1; the D gene is possibly TRBD1 (5 bases). The CDR3 has 12 amino acids. Germline V gene sequence: CDR1 ENHRY, CDR2 SYGVKD. Deletions cut 10 bases from V and 3 bases from J, with 12 bases between. The CDR3 DNA reads as TGTGCCACCAGGGAAGGTCACACTGAAGCTTTCTTT. It codes for CATREGHTEAFF.

The chain recombines TRBV19 with TRBJ1-6; tentatively, D is TRBD1 (5 bases). V dropped 10 bases and J dropped 10 bases, with 20 bases sitting between them. There are 14 residues in the CDR3. Germline V gene lookup returns CDR1 LNHDA and CDR2 SQIVND (reference sequence). CDR3 protein: CATRPRDFTSPLHF. The DNA of the CDR3 is TGTGCCACCCGACCAAGGGACTTTACATCACCCCTCCACTTT.

The rearrangement joins TRBV29-1 to TRBJ2-2; D remains unclear. V lost 3 bases and J lost 7, with 12 bases in between. The CDR3 is made up of 13 amino acids. CDR1 and CDR2 (germline): SQVTM, ANQGSEA. CDR3: CSVEGSLGGELFF. The CDR3 coding sequence is TGCAGCGTTGAGGGCAGTCTCGGCGGGGAGCTGTTTTTT.

The chain uses TRBV11-2 and TRBJ2-7; 9 bases match TRBD1. Germline V gene data show CDR1 as SGHAT and CDR2 as FQNNGV. CDR3 size: 15 residues. J was trimmed by 2 bases and V by 3 bases; bases with no gene match: 5. The CDR3 DNA is TGTGCCAGCAGCTTCGAGACAGGGGGAGCCTACGAGCAGTACTTC. Residues: CASSFETGGAYEQYF. Complete variable domain (other parts from reference TRBV11-2 and TRBJ2-7): EAGVAQSPRYKIIEKRQSVAFWCNPISGHATLYWYQQILGQGPKLLIQFQNNGVVDDSQLPKDRFSAERLKGVDSTLKIQPAKLEDSAVYLCASSFETGGAYEQYFGPGTRLTVT.